This TCR beta chain was recovered during a study of patients and donors after allogeneic stem cell transplantation. This clonotype showed up just a few times. TCRdb processed the RT-PCR reads anew with MiXCR; each CDR3 protein has one entry. The data contain about 24,000 distinct CDR3 sequences, approximately 39% of them seen just once; the ten biggest clones take up 65% to 80%. Per the germline V gene, CDR1 is SGHRS and CDR2 is YFSETQ. This CDR3 contains 17 residues. V was shortened by 0 bases and J by 0 bases, with 13 bases between the two germline ends. The sequence was collected from a human donor who was either an allogeneic HSCT recipient or a stem cell or donor lymphocyte infusion donor (not recorded which). It is not recorded whose cells these are; they may come from a transplant donor. This chain connects TRBV5-1 to TRBJ1-3, with D possibly matching TRBD1 (5 bases). Material for sequencing was blood, either unsorted or a sorted T cell fraction (not recorded which). In DNA form, the CDR3 reads TGCGCCAGCAGCTTGGATACAGGACTACACTCTGGAAACACCATATATTTT. Translated: CASSLDTGLHSGNTIYF. Full variable domain (missing parts from reference TRBV5-1 and TRBJ1-3): KAGVTQTPRYLIKTRGQQVTLSCSPISGHRSVSWYQQTPGQGLQFLFEYFSETQRNKGNFPGRFSGRQFSNSRSEMNVSTLELGDSALYLCASSLDTGLHSGNTIYFGEGSWLTVV.